A selection of T cell receptor beta chains follows, all from one sample in a study of relationships among human T cell subsets. Via MiXCR, TCRdb re-called the multiplex PCR reads, giving one row per CDR3 protein. The table has about 2,400 distinct CDR3 sequences, approximately 40% seen once. Sequencing input: activated T cells sorted from blood. The receptors come from a man aged 35-49 years in good health. The CDR3 runs from the conserved cysteine through the conserved F or W. D genes are given only for firm matches. Expanded clones get a size class; other rows say once, few or many, or leave the size out.

D gene | J gene | clone size | V gene | CDR3 DNA | CDR3 protein
NA | TRBJ2-7 | NA | TRBV27 | TGTGCCAGCAGTTTCAGGGAATCCTACGAGCAGTACTTC | CASSFRESYEQYF
NA | TRBJ2-3 | NA | TRBV6-5 | TGTGCCAGCAGTATCCCGGGGGCGGGAGATACGCAGTATTTT | CASSIPGAGDTQYF
TRBD2 | TRBJ2-1 | NA | TRBV24-1 | TGTGCCACCAGTGATCCGGGGACTAGCGGGGTATCCCCCTACAATGAGCAGTTCTTC | CATSDPGTSGVSPYNEQFF
NA | TRBJ2-3 | NA | TRBV4-1 | TGCGCCAGCAGCCAAGCTCGAGCAGGAACAGATACGCAGTATTTT | CASSQARAGTDTQYF
NA | TRBJ1-2 | NA | TRBV27 | TGTGCCAGCAGTTTAGGGTTGGGTAATGGCTACACCTTC | CASSLGLGNGYTF
TRBD2 | TRBJ2-3 | NA | TRBV12-3/TRBV12-4 | TGTGCCAGCAGTCCTCGGGGGGGCCAGGCAGATACGCAGTATTTT | CASSPRGGQADTQYF
TRBD2 | TRBJ2-2 | NA | TRBV11-2 | TGTGCCAGCAGACCCACTAGCGGGAGAGCCGGGGAGCTGTTTTTT | CASRPTSGRAGELFF
NA | TRBJ2-3 | few | TRBV5-1 | TGCGCCAGCAAGCCTACAGGAAGAAGCACAGATACGCAGTATTTT | CASKPTGRSTDTQYF
TRBD2 | TRBJ2-2 | NA | TRBV12-3/TRBV12-4 | TGTGCCAGCAGTTTCACACTAGCGGGAGGCTCGACCGGGGAGCTGTTTTTT | CASSFTLAGGSTGELFF
NA | TRBJ1-5 | few | TRBV28 | TGTGCCAGCAGTTTAGGGGGGACGGGGAGCAATCAGCCCCAGCATTTT | CASSLGGTGSNQPQHF
TRBD1 | TRBJ1-2 | NA | TRBV29-1 | TGCAGCGTCCTACCCTTCCGCTCAGGGGGTTATGGCTACACCTTC | CSVLPFRSGGYGYTF
NA | TRBJ1-1 | NA | TRBV28 | TGTGCCAGCAATGGGGGCGCGATGGGCGAAGCTTTCTTT | CASNGGAMGEAFF
TRBD1 | TRBJ2-2 | few | TRBV28 | TGTGCCAGCAGTTTACCGGGACAGGGGTATGGGGGTCCGGGTCGGGAGCTGTTTTTT | CASSLPGQGYGGPGRELFF